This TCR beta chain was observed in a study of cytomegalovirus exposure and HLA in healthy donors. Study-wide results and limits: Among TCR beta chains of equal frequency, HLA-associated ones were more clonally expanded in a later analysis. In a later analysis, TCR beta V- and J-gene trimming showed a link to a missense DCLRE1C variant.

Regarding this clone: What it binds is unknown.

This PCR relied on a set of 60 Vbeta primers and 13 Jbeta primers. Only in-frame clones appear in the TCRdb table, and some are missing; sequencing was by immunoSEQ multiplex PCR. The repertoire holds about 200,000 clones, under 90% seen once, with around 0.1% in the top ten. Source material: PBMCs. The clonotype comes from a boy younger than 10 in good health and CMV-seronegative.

The CDR3 sequence: CASSPDRGHFDEQYF. The CDR3 DNA reads TGTGCCAGCTCACCGGACAGGGGGCATTTCGACGAGCAGTACTTC. The V and J genes are TRBV18 and TRBJ2-7; 11 positions agree with TRBD1. The CDR3 is 15 residues long. CDR1 and CDR2 from the germline V gene are KGHSH and LQKENI. Germline trimming cut 3 bases from V and 5 bases from J; bases unmatched to any gene: 6.